This TCR beta chain was obtained from a study of PD-1 blockade in classical Hodgkin lymphoma. The time point denotes: cycle 4 day 1 (C4D1), after more than five weeks of nivolumab. Every patient was affected by relapse after autologous stem cell transplantation, while exposure to brentuximab vedotin was not uniform. Per the germline V gene, CDR1 is MNHEY and CDR2 is SVGAGI. The CDR3 sequence is 15 residues long. V was trimmed by 6 bases and J by 0 bases, leaving 12 bases between them. Measured with immunoSEQ multiplex PCR; TCRdb has only the in-frame clones, and not every one. The sample includes 27,000 or so clones, 55% to 85% of them seen just once.

This receptor was taken from a human donor with classical Hodgkin lymphoma. The material was peripheral blood mononuclear cells (PBMCs), obtained before the fourth cycle of nivolumab. The chain is built from TRBV6-5 and TRBJ1-3; D remains unclear. CDR3: CASSAAGSSGNTIYF. As DNA, the CDR3 is TGTGCCAGCAGCGCCGCAGGCTCCTCTGGAAACACCATATATTTT.